This entry lists 20 T cell receptor beta chains sequenced from one sample in a study of blood T cell repertoires in COVID-19. Sequenced by immunoSEQ multiplex PCR; TCRdb stores in-frame clones only, minus some. The sample holds 55,000 or so clones; around four fifths are singletons and the top ten take 15% to 25%. Sequenced input: peripheral blood. The receptors stem from a man aged 25 to 45 with COVID-19, enrolled during active disease.

The chain carries TRBV3-1 (or the pseudogene TRBV3-2) and TRBJ2-3; D might be TRBD2 (5 bases). V was shortened by 2 bases and J by 3 bases, with 6 bases between the two germline ends. Germline-derived CDR1 and CDR2 are LGHDT and YNNKEL (reference sequence). CDR3 length: 13 residues. The CDR3 DNA follows: TGTGCCAGCAGCCAAAGCGGAACAGATACGCAGTATTTT. It codes for CASSQSGTDTQYF.

This clone was detected a few times. V is TRBV30 and J is TRBJ2-3; 7 bases align to TRBD2. CDR3 length equals 13 residues. The V gene's germline CDR1 is GTSNPN and CDR2 SVGIG (reference sequence). Unmatched junction bases numbered 4, after V lost 3 bases and J lost 4 bases. The CDR3 spells CAWRRENADTQYF. The CDR3 DNA reads as TGTGCCTGGAGGCGGGAGAACGCAGATACGCAGTATTTT.

DNA of the CDR3: TGCGCCAGCAGCTTGGGACAAGGTTACACCGGGGAGCTGTTTTTT. It encodes CASSLGQGYTGELFF. This chain connects TRBV5-1 to TRBJ2-2, with D hard to call. CDR3 length equals 15 residues. Germline V lookup: CDR1 SGHRS, CDR2 YFSETQ. With 0 bases removed from V and 3 bases from J, the gap between germline ends came to 9 bases.

The chain has TRBV23-1 and TRBJ2-7, with a weak D call TRBD1 (6 bases). TRBV23-1 qualifies as an ORF whose function is uncertain. V was clipped by 8 bases and J by 2 bases, with 16 bases between them. The CDR3 totals 14 residues. CDR3 in DNA: TGCGCCAGCGGAAGGACAGATACACCCTACGAGCAGTACTTC. Its translation is CASGRTDTPYEQYF.

V usage is TRBV15 and J usage is TRBJ2-4; D ambiguous. Germline values: CDR1 LNHNV, CDR2 YYDKDF (reference sequence). This CDR3 has 15 amino acids. The V and J ends lost 0 bases and 5 bases respectively, with 11 bases between them. In DNA, the CDR3 is TGTGCCACCAGCAGAGATCCGGTGCACGAAAACATTCAGTACTTC. Amino acid sequence: CATSRDPVHENIQYF.

The gene calls are TRBV25-1 and TRBJ1-3, with TRBD1 matching 7 bases. The V segment lost 7 bases and the J segment 0 bases; nucleotides outside the gene matches: 6. Germline assignment: CDR1 MGHDK and CDR2 SYGVNS. CDR3 size: 15 residues. The CDR3 protein is CASKKSGGSGNTIYF. CDR3 DNA: TGTGCCAGCAAGAAATCAGGGGGCTCTGGAAACACCATATATTTT.

The CDR3 coding sequence is TGTGCCAGCAGTCTGACTAGCGGGGGGTCAGAGACCCAGTACTTC. This codes for CASSLTSGGSETQYF. This chain uses TRBV6-2 or TRBV6-3 with TRBJ2-5; 13 nucleotides align to TRBD2. After removal of 5 bases from V and 4 bases from J, the junction contained 4 bases not matched to a gene. The CDR3 spans 15 residues. Per the germline V gene, CDR1 is MNHEY and CDR2 is SVGEGT.

This clone showed up just a few times. The gene calls are TRBV7-9 and TRBJ1-1, with 10 bases matching TRBD1. Per germline, CDR1 SEHNR and CDR2 FQNEAQ (reference sequence). This CDR3 has 15 residues. The V and J ends lost 5 bases and 1 base, in that order; junction bases with no gene match: 4. The CDR3 DNA reads TGTGCCAGCAGCCTAAGGACAGGGGGGAACACTGAAGCTTTCTTT. It translates to CASSLRTGGNTEAFF.

The chain has TRBV3-1 (or the pseudogene TRBV3-2) and TRBJ1-2; TRBD1 aligns across 8 bases. The CDR3 is made up of 14 amino acids. V gave up 3 bases and J gave up 7 bases; unmatched junction bases: 7. Germline V gene data show CDR1 as LGHDT and CDR2 as YNNKEL (reference sequence). In DNA, the CDR3 is TGTGCCAGCAGCCAGTGGACAGGGAATGGTGGCTACACCTTC. This encodes CASSQWTGNGGYTF.

This CDR3 is CASSSPGQAGANVLTF. CDR3 nucleotide sequence: TGTGCCAGCAGTTCACCTGGACAGGCCGGGGCCAACGTCCTGACTTTC. This chain joins TRBV28 and TRBJ2-6; TRBD1 agrees at 7 bases. The CDR3 length is 16 residues. Germline V gene sequence: CDR1 MDHEN, CDR2 SYDVKM. J lost 4 bases, V lost 4 bases, and 7 bases had no gene match.

The rearrangement links TRBV2 to TRBJ1-2; 11 bases map to TRBD1. Germline V CDR1 and CDR2: SNHLY, FYNNEI. J lost 4 bases, V lost 8 bases, and 6 bases had no gene match. The CDR3 covers 14 residues. Here the CDR3 reads CASHGQGASYGYTF. CDR3 coding DNA: TGTGCCAGCCATGGACAGGGGGCAAGCTATGGCTACACCTTC.

The gene calls are TRBV23-1 and TRBJ2-7; D call uncertain. TRBV23-1 is given ORF status, its function remaining uncertain. V gave up 3 bases and J gave up 6 bases, with 30 bases separating them. CDR3 length equals 19 residues. The CDR3 DNA reads TGCGCCAGCAGTCAGTCTTCCCTCCGAGGCCGAAACCTTGGCGGCGAGCAGTACTTC. This gives the protein CASSQSSLRGRNLGGEQYF.

The chain couples TRBV28 to TRBJ2-1; D ambiguous. Germline assignment: CDR1 MDHEN and CDR2 SYDVKM. V was trimmed by 5 bases and J by 5 bases, leaving 13 bases between them. This CDR3 region has 14 residues. The CDR3 nucleotides are TGTGCCAGCAGTACCACCCTCCGAGACAATGAGCAGTTCTTC. Its translation is CASSTTLRDNEQFF.

There are a few counts of this clone. The chain carries TRBV2 and TRBJ1-2; weak D call: TRBD1 (5 bases). Looked up from germline, CDR1 is SNHLY and CDR2 is FYNNEI. Trimming took off 6 bases at V and 2 bases at J, with 19 bases between the two ends. The CDR3 loop spans 16 amino acids. CDR3 DNA sequence: TGTGCCAGCAGCAGAGGGACTTCTAGTCTAAACTATGGCTACACCTTC. Its translation is CASSRGTSSLNYGYTF.

The gene calls are TRBV27 and TRBJ2-4; D possibly corresponds to TRBD1 (8 bases). The CDR3 contains 14 residues. Germline CDR1 is MNHEY and CDR2 is SMNVEV (reference sequence). V lost 6 bases and J 7 bases, leaving 16 bases between the germline ends. The DNA of the CDR3 is TGTGCCAGCAGGCCGACAGGGGAGGGGAACATTCAGTACTTC. Protein: CASRPTGEGNIQYF.

The genes are TRBV6-5 and TRBJ2-1; 10 bases line up with TRBD1. CDR1 MNHEY and CDR2 SVGAGI come from the germline V gene. The CDR3 covers 15 residues. V was clipped by 4 bases and J by 4 bases; unmatched bases: 4. The DNA for the CDR3 is TGTGCCAGCAGTTCCGGGACAGGGGTATACAATGAGCAGTTCTTC. Residues: CASSSGTGVYNEQFF.

The chain employs TRBV6-5 and TRBJ2-1, with 11 bases matching TRBD2. The CDR3 is 15 residues long. J gave up 9 bases and V 6 bases, and 10 bases lay outside the gene matches. Per the germline V gene, CDR1 is MNHEY and CDR2 is SVGAGI. The CDR3 DNA reads as TGTGCCAGCAGCCGAACTAGCGGGGGATTGAGTGAGCAGTTCTTC. Protein sequence: CASSRTSGGLSEQFF.

In this sample, this clone turned up a few times. A junction end diverges from the germline sequence, so it may reflect a read error. The rearrangement links TRBV14 to TRBJ1-6; D call uncertain. The CDR3 is made up of 13 amino acids. Germline V gives CDR1 SGHDN, CDR2 FVKESK. The CDR3 sequence is CASSQDRGLKLLF. The CDR3 DNA is TGTGCCAGCAGCCAAGATCGAGGGCTAAAACTCCTTTTT.

CDR3 sequence (DNA): TGCAGCGCCCGTCCGGTGGCGGACTATGGCTACACCTTC. This codes for CSARPVADYGYTF. The chain joins TRBV29-1 to TRBJ1-2; D not certain. Germline V gene lookup returns CDR1 SQVTM and CDR2 ANQGSEA. The V gene lost 7 bases and the J gene lost 3 bases, with 15 bases spanning the gap. The CDR3 length is 13 residues.

This chain connects TRBV11-2 to TRBJ2-7; weak D call: TRBD1 (5 bases). The germline gives CDR1 SGHAT, CDR2 FQNNGV. Trimming removed 2 bases at V and 5 bases at J, with 13 bases between. The CDR3 contains 14 residues. The CDR3 nucleotides read TGTGCCAGCAGCTTAATATCAGGGAACAACGAGCAGTACTTC. Translated: CASSLISGNNEQYF.